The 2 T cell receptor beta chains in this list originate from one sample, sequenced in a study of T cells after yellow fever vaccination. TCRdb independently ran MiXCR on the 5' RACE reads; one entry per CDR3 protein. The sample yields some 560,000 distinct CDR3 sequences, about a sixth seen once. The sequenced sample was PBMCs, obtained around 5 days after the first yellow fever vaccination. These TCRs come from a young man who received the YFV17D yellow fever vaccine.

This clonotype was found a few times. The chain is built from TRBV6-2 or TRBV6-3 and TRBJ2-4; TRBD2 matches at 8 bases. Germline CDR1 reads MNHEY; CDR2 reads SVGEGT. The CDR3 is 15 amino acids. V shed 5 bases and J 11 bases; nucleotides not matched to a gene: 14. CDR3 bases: TGTGCCAGCAGTGGAGGTGTGGCGGGGGGCCTCGTTCAGTACTTC. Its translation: CASSGGVAGGLVQYF.

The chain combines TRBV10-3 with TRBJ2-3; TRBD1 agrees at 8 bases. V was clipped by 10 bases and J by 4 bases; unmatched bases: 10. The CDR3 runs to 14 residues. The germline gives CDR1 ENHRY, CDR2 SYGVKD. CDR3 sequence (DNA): TGTGCCACTAGAGCAGGGGGCGAGGCAGATACGCAGTATTTT. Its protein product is CATRAGGEADTQYF.